The 3 T cell receptor beta chains below come from one sample, sequenced in a study of identical twins. TCRdb ran MiXCR on the 5' RACE reads and lists one entry per CDR3 protein. The sample lists 700,000 or so distinct CDR3 sequences, less than 25% occurring once. These data also formed part of another study, on T cells expressing NK-cell markers.

The sequencing input was PBMCs. These receptors all come from a woman between 18 and 30 years old in good health.

This clonotype was counted only a few times. This chain joins TRBV2 and TRBJ2-2; D uncertain. V lost 7 bases, J lost 0 bases, and 9 bases lay in between. Per the germline V gene, CDR1 is SNHLY and CDR2 is FYNNEI. The CDR3 sequence is 14 residues long. The CDR3 loop is CASKRVPNTGELFF. The CDR3 bases are TGTGCCAGCAAAAGGGTGCCGAACACCGGGGAGCTGTTTTTT.

This clonotype has only a few counts. The rearrangement uses TRBV29-1 and TRBJ2-1, with TRBD2 matching over 10 bases. The CDR3 has 19 residues. Trimming at V came to 0 bases and at J to 0 bases, leaving 11 bases not matched to a gene. The germline CDR1 and CDR2 sequences are SQVTM and ANQGSEA. This CDR3 reads CSVEDPTSGYLSSYNEQFF. CDR3 nucleotides: TGCAGCGTTGAAGACCCGACTAGCGGGTATCTAAGCTCCTACAATGAGCAGTTCTTC.

The V gene is TRBV5-1, the J gene TRBJ2-7; D is possibly TRBD2 (6 bases). The CDR3 contains 16 residues. Germline V lookup: CDR1 SGHRS, CDR2 YFSETQ. V dropped 4 bases and J dropped 1 base, with 18 bases sitting between them. In nucleotides, the CDR3 is TGCGCCAGCAGCCTTACGACAGCCGCGGGGTCCTACGAGCAGTACTTC. This gives the protein CASSLTTAAGSYEQYF.